Reported below is one T cell receptor (beta chain). This clone may be a read error of a much larger clone one base away. This sample includes further DNA sequences coding for the same CDR3. From germline, CDR1 is SQVTM and CDR2 ANQGSEA. The CDR3 spans 14 residues. This record comes from a study of OX40 agonist ivuxolimab in advanced cancers. Overall study: Partial responses were recorded for three patients, including one with hepatocellular carcinoma and two with cutaneous melanoma.

Sequencing was performed with immunoSEQ multiplex PCR; in TCRdb, only in-frame clones are kept and a portion is missing. Of over 6,500 clones detected, around 73% appear once; the ten largest clones hold about three fifths. This sample comprised CD4+ or CD8+ T cells sorted from blood, obtained in a trial of the OX40 agonist ivuxolimab. The V call is TRBV29-1, the J call TRBJ2-7; D perhaps matches TRBD1 (6 bases). This receptor was taken from an adult with an advanced solid tumor such as melanoma, head and neck, liver or kidney cancer. This CDR3 is CSVIYRDISNEQYF. In DNA, the CDR3 is TGCAGCGTAATATACAGGGATATTTCAAACGAACAGTACTTC.